The present T cell receptor beta chain was sequenced within a study of T cell repertoires in cytomegalovirus infection. Study-wide background: Use of recently identified HLA-C-restricted and well-studied HLA-B-restricted CMV epitopes was part of the study. TCR beta signatures that were public indicated CMV infection and matching HLA type.

General study points: The ex vivo response showed dominance by HLA-C-restricted CMV-specific TCR beta clonotypes. CMV carriers with the relevant HLA were identified by cumulative public TCR beta family frequency.

MiXCR was run by TCRdb on the reads, yielding one entry per CDR3 protein. The sample has approximately 910,000 distinct CDR3 sequences; around 29% are singletons. As for this clonotype: No antigen is known for it.

Germline CDR1 is LGHNA and CDR2 is YNFKEQ. This CDR3 comprises 16 residues. Trimming shortened V by 0 bases and J by 0 bases, and 9 bases separated the two germline ends. The chain has TRBV4-2 and TRBJ2-4; D remains unclear. The sequenced sample was cultured CD8+ T cells from PBMCs, obtained from culture after CMV antigen stimulation. This receptor was obtained from a human donor in good health (CMV status not recorded). Some clones in this sample may be carry-over from other donors' samples. The CDR3 loop is CASSQEAAIAKNIQYF. The CDR3 DNA is TGTGCCAGCAGCCAAGAGGCCGCTATAGCCAAAAACATTCAGTACTTC.